This T cell receptor beta chain originates from a study of T-cell reconstitution after alpha-beta-depleted transplantation in children (TCRdb year 2016). About the investigation overall: The study quantitatively tracked T-cell immune reconstitution after TCRalphabeta/CD19-depleted allogeneic hematopoietic cell transplantation in children using TCR repertoire profiling.

Worth noting for this clonotype: Which antigen it targets is not known. No quality values exist for individual bases; no much larger clone is one base distant.

Library prep was done by PCR. Sequencing took place on an Illumina HiSeq 2500. To normalize quantification of the TCRbeta repertoire, the TCR libraries were built with molecular barcoding that relied on unique molecular identifiers. The public reads were reprocessed in TCRdb via fastp at Q25 and MiXCR, keeping in-frame beta chains. Rows are combined by CDR3 protein, so each entry shows the most common genes and DNA. This sample has approximately 520,000 distinct CDR3 sequences in its table, and 30% to 35% of those were observed once. The ten largest clonotypes hold under 3% of the sample. From the germline V gene, CDR1 is SGHTA and CDR2 is FQGNSA. V and J lose 4 bases and 0 bases, and a span of 13 bases separates them. The CDR3 contains 16 residues, cysteine and phenylalanine counted. Just the 48-base CDR3 DNA is kept, in frame starting at base 1.

Sequenced here: PBMCs from the stem cell graft donor, sampled from the stem cell graft. The rearrangement joined TRBV7-2 to TRBJ2-1; D gene: possibly TRBD1, on 7 matching bases. This receptor was obtained from a human donor who donated a stem cell graft to a child with aplastic anemia. CDR3 loop: CASSWGDRRSYNEQFF. The nucleotide sequence is given as TGTGCCAGCAGCTGGGGGGACAGACGCTCCTACAATGAGCAGTTCTTC. The full variable domain, completed from the reference TRBV7-2 and TRBJ2-1 proteins outside the CDR3, reads GAGVSQSPSNKVTEKGKDVELRCDPISGHTALYWYRQSLGQGLEFLIYFQGNSAPDKSGLPSDRFSAERTGGSVSTLTIQRTQQEDSAVYLCASSWGDRRSYNEQFFGPGTRLTVL.